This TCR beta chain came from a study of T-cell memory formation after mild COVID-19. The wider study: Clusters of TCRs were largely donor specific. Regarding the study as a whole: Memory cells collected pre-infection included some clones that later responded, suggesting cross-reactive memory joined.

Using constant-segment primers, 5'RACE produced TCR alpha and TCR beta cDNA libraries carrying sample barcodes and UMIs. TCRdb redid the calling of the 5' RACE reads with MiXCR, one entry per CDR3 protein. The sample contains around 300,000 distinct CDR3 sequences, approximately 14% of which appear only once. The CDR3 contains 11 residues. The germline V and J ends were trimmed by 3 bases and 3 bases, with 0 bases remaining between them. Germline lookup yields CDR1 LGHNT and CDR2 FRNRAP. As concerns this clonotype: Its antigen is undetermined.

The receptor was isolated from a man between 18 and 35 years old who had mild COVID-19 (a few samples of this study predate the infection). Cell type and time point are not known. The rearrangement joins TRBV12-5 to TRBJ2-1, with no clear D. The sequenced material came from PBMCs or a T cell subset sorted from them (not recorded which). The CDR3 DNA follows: TGTGCTAGTGGTTTCTACAATGAGCAGTTCTTC. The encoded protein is CASGFYNEQFF.